These 21 T cell receptor beta chains were sequenced from one sample in a study of shared T cell receptors in the human thymus. The method was immunoSEQ multiplex PCR; TCRdb's version includes in-frame clones alone and lacks a portion of them. Of more than 550,000 clones listed, 70% to 90% are singletons. These data also featured in a second study, about human thymus T cells.

The source material was thymocytes. The receptors stem from a boy in the first two years of life with a congenital heart defect.

With respect to this clone: The junction differs from germline at one of its ends, possibly a read error. V is TRBV5-6 and J is TRBJ1-2; 9 positions match TRBD1. This CDR3 is built from 14 residues. The germline CDR1 and CDR2 sequences are SGHDT and YYEEEE. CDR3 residues: CASSLGQGYYGYTF. Written as DNA, the CDR3 is TGTGCCAGCAGTTTGGGACAGGGATACTATGGCTACACCTTC.

The chain links TRBV7-6 to TRBJ1-2, with a tentative D call TRBD1 (5 bases). CDR1 is SGHVS, CDR2 FNYEAQ, per germline. This CDR3 is built from 16 residues. Trimming shortened V by 1 base and J by 3 bases, and 15 bases separated the two germline ends. The CDR3, as DNA: TGTGCCAGCAGCTTAGATTCGCGGGGCCGGGACTATGGCTACACCTTC. Amino acids: CASSLDSRGRDYGYTF.

This clone came up a few times. The chain is built from TRBV11-2 and TRBJ2-3, with 9 bases aligning to TRBD1. With V trimmed by 5 bases and J by 3 bases, 9 bases remained unmatched. Looked up from germline, CDR1 is SGHAT and CDR2 is FQNNGV. The CDR3 runs to 16 residues. The CDR3 region is CASSPPGTGKTDTQYF. The CDR3 DNA reads TGTGCCAGCAGCCCCCCCGGGACAGGGAAGACAGATACGCAGTATTTT. The full variable domain, rest sourced from reference TRBV11-2 and TRBJ2-3, is EAGVAQSPRYKIIEKRQSVAFWCNPISGHATLYWYQQILGQGPKLLIQFQNNGVVDDSQLPKDRFSAERLKGVDSTLKIQPAKLEDSAVYLCASSPPGTGKTDTQYFGPGTRLTVL.

This chain connects TRBV11-1 to TRBJ1-1; D not certain. Trimming left V 0 bases short and J 9 bases short, with 17 bases between. The CDR3 has 15 amino acids. Germline values: CDR1 SGHAT, CDR2 FQDESV (reference sequence). The CDR3 spells CASSLALGVRPQAFF. CDR3 nucleotides: TGTGCCAGCAGCTTAGCCCTCGGGGTCCGCCCCCAAGCTTTCTTT.

In DNA, the CDR3 is TGTGCCAGCAGCCAAGTGGGACAGGCCCTTATTCAGCCCCAGCATTTT. Encoded protein: CASSQVGQALIQPQHF. The chain combines TRBV4-2 with TRBJ1-5; the match to TRBD1 covers 8 bases. The CDR3 length is 16 residues. Germline lookup yields CDR1 LGHNA and CDR2 YNFKEQ. V gave up 1 base and J gave up 6 bases; unmatched junction bases: 8.

The chain links TRBV21-1 to TRBJ2-3; the DNA was not used to check the table's D call, TRBD2. TRBV21-1 is termed a pseudogene. CDR3 size: 14 residues. The CDR3, as DNA: TGTGCCAGCAGCCCGGGTCCCCGGAATGATACGCAGTATTTT. Encoded protein: CASSPGPRNDTQYF.

The chain combines TRBV28 with TRBJ2-3; 8 nucleotides line up with TRBD2. In germline, CDR1 is MDHEN, CDR2 SYDVKM. This CDR3 spans 20 amino acids. The trim removed 4 bases at V and 2 bases at J, leaving 20 bases unmatched. The CDR3 is CASSSSGTRSKGSLTDTQYF. Written as DNA, the CDR3 is TGTGCCAGCAGTTCGTCCGGGACTAGGTCCAAGGGATCTCTCACAGATACGCAGTATTTT.

The genes are TRBV27 and TRBJ1-2; D possibly corresponds to TRBD1 (6 bases). The length of the CDR3 is 13 residues. Germline-derived CDR1 and CDR2 are MNHEY and SMNVEV (reference sequence). Trimming cost V 3 bases and J 4 bases, with 9 bases left between them. CDR3: CASSLRGTYGYTF. The CDR3 coding sequence is TGTGCCAGCAGTTTGAGGGGGACCTATGGCTACACCTTC.

The chain combines TRBV5-6 with TRBJ1-2; D remains unclear. The CDR3 spans 16 residues. V lost 2 bases and J 6 bases, leaving 20 bases between the germline ends. Germline CDR1 and CDR2: SGHDT and YYEEEE. The CDR3: CASSFQAPRFMDGYTF. As DNA, the CDR3 is TGTGCCAGCAGCTTTCAGGCCCCTCGTTTTATGGATGGCTACACCTTC. The entire variable domain, with the rest obtained from reference TRBV5-6 and TRBJ1-2, is as follows: DAGVTQSPTHLIKTRGQQVTLRCSPKSGHDTVSWYQQALGQGPQFIFQYYEEEERQRGNFPDRFSGHQFPNYSSELNVNALLLGDSALYLCASSFQAPRFMDGYTFGSGTRLTVV.

The V and J genes are TRBV5-1 and TRBJ1-2; possibly TRBD1 for D (5 bases). V shed 4 bases and J shed 6 bases, with 10 bases lying between them. The CDR3 is 12 amino acids. Germline V lookup: CDR1 SGHRS, CDR2 YFSETQ. The CDR3 protein is CASSGGTNGYTF. CDR3 DNA: TGCGCCAGCAGCGGGGGGACTAATGGCTACACCTTC.

In the case of this clone: Other DNA sequences in the sample encode the same CDR3. V and J are TRBV4-3 and TRBJ2-2, with D uncertain. The ends were cut back, 0 bases at V and 8 bases at J, with 16 bases in the middle. Germline CDR1 is LGHNA and CDR2 is YSLEER. The CDR3 is 16 residues long. The CDR3 coding sequence is TGCGCCAGCAGCCAAGATGGAGAGCGCGGCACAGGGGAGCTGTTTTTT. Translated: CASSQDGERGTGELFF.

The rearrangement uses TRBV4-3 and TRBJ2-7; 7 bases match TRBD2. Germline CDR1 is LGHNA and CDR2 is YSLEER. V was pared by 0 bases and J by 3 bases, with 5 bases of the junction left unmatched. The CDR3 totals 15 residues. CDR3 protein: CASSQESGGYYEQYF. The CDR3 nucleotides are TGCGCCAGCAGCCAAGAGTCGGGGGGTTACTACGAGCAGTACTTC.

This sequence joins TRBV11-3 and TRBJ1-1; the D gene is possibly TRBD1 (5 bases). This CDR3 has 12 amino acids. Germline CDR1 is SGHNT and CDR2 is YENEEA. V dropped 2 bases and J dropped 7 bases, with 8 bases sitting between them. The CDR3 here is CASSLSDSEAFF. The CDR3 DNA reads TGTGCCAGCAGCTTATCTGACAGTGAAGCTTTCTTT.

The DNA for the CDR3 is TGTGCCAGCAGTTTATTATCCAGGACAGGGCGAGGGTGGGAGACCCAGTACTTC. This sequence encodes CASSLLSRTGRGWETQYF. The chain links TRBV27 to TRBJ2-5, with TRBD1 identical over 8 bases. CDR1 MNHEY and CDR2 SMNVEV come from the germline V gene (reference sequence). CDR3 length: 18 residues. After removal of 1 base from V and 5 bases from J, the junction contained 15 bases not matched to a gene.

Details on this clone: An end of the junction differs from the germline gene, which may be a read error. This chain links TRBV7-7 with TRBJ1-4, with D maybe TRBD1 (5 bases). The CDR3 extends over 13 amino acids. Germline V gives CDR1 SSHAT, CDR2 FNYEAQ (reference sequence). CDR3 protein: CASSAGVNEKLFF. CDR3 DNA: TGTGCTAGCAGTGCGGGGGTTAATGAAAAACTGTTTTTT.

V is TRBV28 and J is TRBJ2-1; 8 nucleotides line up with TRBD2. In germline, CDR1 is MDHEN, CDR2 SYDVKM. Germline trimming cut 2 bases from V and 5 bases from J; bases unmatched to any gene: 5. The CDR3 consists of 15 residues. CDR3: CASSLPLAVNNEQFF. CDR3 DNA: TGTGCCAGCAGTTTACCACTAGCGGTTAACAATGAGCAGTTCTTC.

Turning to this clone: A junction boundary mismatches the germline segment, possibly from a read error. The chain carries TRBV5-8 and TRBJ2-7, with 7 bases lining up with TRBD2. The germline V gene encodes CDR1 SGHTS and CDR2 YDEGEE. The CDR3 loop spans 15 amino acids. DNA for the CDR3: TGTGCCAGCAGCTTGGGTAGTCTCTCGGCGGGAGATGGAGACTTC. Protein product: CASSLGSLSAGDGDF.

The V gene is TRBV10-3, the J gene TRBJ1-5; D uncertain. Trimming pared 0 bases from V and 0 bases from J, leaving 18 bases between. There are 19 residues in the CDR3. Germline V gene lookup returns CDR1 ENHRY and CDR2 SYGVKD. The CDR3 reads CAISESNFPGINSNQPQHF. The CDR3 nucleotides read TGTGCCATCAGTGAGTCGAATTTTCCAGGAATAAATAGCAATCAGCCCCAGCATTTT.

The chain carries TRBV4-3 and TRBJ2-2; 9 nucleotides match TRBD2. The CDR3 runs to 17 residues. Germline CDR1 reads LGHNA; CDR2 reads YSLEER. J lost 6 bases, V lost 1 base, and 9 bases had no gene match. The CDR3 protein is CASSQAIAGVSAGELFF. The DNA of the CDR3 is TGCGCCAGCAGCCAAGCCATAGCGGGAGTTTCGGCCGGGGAGCTGTTTTTT.

The chain joins TRBV5-1 to TRBJ1-4; a weak D match, TRBD1 (5 bases). The germline CDR1 and CDR2 sequences are SGHRS and YFSETQ. CDR3 length: 16 residues. The germline V and J ends were trimmed by 0 bases and 8 bases, with 17 bases remaining between them. The DNA for the CDR3 is TGCGCCAGCAGCTTGGGCCCCCGGGGGAGTGACGAAAAACTGTTTTTT. It translates to CASSLGPRGSDEKLFF.

The chain joins TRBV5-1 to TRBJ1-6; 8 positions agree with TRBD1. The junction had 6 bases not matched to a gene; V was cut back by 4 bases and J by 0 bases. CDR1 and CDR2 (germline): SGHRS, YFSETQ. The CDR3 length is 17 residues. The CDR3 here is CASSRTGSSSYNSPLHF. The CDR3 nucleotides read TGCGCCAGCAGCCGGACAGGGTCTAGCTCCTATAATTCACCCCTCCACTTT. The full variable domain, its missing parts supplied by reference TRBV5-1 and TRBJ1-6, is KAGVTQTPRYLIKTRGQQVTLSCSPISGHRSVSWYQQTPGQGLQFLFEYFSETQRNKGNFPGRFSGRQFSNSRSEMNVSTLELGDSALYLCASSRTGSSSYNSPLHFGNGTRLTVT.